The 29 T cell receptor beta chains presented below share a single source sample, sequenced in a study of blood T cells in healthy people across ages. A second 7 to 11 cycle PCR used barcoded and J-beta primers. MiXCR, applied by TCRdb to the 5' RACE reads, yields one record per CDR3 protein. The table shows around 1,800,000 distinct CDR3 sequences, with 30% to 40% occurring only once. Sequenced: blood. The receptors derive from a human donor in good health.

This CDR3 is CSAGHGGETQYF. The CDR3 DNA reads as TGCAGCGCCGGACATGGTGGAGAGACCCAGTACTTC. This chain uses TRBV29-1 with TRBJ2-5; tentatively, D is TRBD1 (5 bases). V lost 7 bases and J lost 4, with 13 bases in between. Germline values: CDR1 SQVTM, CDR2 ANQGSEA. The CDR3 is 12 residues long. Complete variable domain (other parts from reference TRBV29-1 and TRBJ2-5): SAVISQKPSRDICQRGTSLTIQCQVDSQVTMMFWYRQQPGQSLTLIATANQGSEATYESGFVIDKFPISRPNLTFSTLTVSNMSPEDSSIYLCSAGHGGETQYFGPGTRLLVL.

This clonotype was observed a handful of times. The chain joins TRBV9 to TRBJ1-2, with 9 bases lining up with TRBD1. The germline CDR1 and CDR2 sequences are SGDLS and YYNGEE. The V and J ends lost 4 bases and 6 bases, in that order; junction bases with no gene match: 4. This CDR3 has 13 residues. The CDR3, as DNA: TGTGCCAGCAGCATTGACAGGGGGGATGGCTACACCTTC. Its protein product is CASSIDRGDGYTF.

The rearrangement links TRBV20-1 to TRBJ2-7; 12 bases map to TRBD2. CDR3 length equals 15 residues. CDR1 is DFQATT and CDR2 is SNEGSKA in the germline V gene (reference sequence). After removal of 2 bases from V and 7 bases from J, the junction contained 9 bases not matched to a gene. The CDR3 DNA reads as TGCAGTGCTAGAACTAGCGGGGGGACATCAGGGGAGCAGTACTTC. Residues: CSARTSGGTSGEQYF.

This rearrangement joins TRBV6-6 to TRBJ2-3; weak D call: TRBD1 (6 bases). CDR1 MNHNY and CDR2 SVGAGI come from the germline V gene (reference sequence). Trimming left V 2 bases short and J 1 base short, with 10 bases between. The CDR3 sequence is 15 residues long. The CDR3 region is CASSYGSGGTDTQYF. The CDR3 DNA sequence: TGTGCCAGCAGTTACGGGTCAGGGGGCACAGATACGCAGTATTTT.

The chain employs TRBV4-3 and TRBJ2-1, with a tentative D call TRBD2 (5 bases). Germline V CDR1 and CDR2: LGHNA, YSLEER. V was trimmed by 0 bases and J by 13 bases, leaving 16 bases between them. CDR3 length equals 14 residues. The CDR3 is CASSQDYAGPTQFF. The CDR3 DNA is TGCGCCAGCAGCCAAGATTACGCGGGCCCCACTCAGTTCTTC.

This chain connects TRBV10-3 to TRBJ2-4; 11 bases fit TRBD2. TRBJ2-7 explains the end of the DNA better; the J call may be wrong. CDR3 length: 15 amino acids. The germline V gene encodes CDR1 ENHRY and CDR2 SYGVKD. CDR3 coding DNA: TGTGCCGCTATTAGCGGGGGGGCATTCGACTACGAGCAGTACTTC. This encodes CAAISGGAFDYEQYF.

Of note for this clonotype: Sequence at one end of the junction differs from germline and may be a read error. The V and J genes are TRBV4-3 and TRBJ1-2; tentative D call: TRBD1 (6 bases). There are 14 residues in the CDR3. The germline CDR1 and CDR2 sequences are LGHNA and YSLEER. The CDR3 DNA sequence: TGCGCCAGCAGCCGCCAACAGGGCCTCTATGGCCACACCTTC. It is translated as CASSRQQGLYGHTF.

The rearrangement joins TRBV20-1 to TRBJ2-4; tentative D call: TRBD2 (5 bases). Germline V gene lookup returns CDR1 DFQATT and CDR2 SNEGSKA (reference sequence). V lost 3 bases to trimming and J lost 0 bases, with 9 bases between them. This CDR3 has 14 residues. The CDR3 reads CSARDSLAKNIQYF. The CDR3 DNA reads TGCAGTGCTAGGGACTCACTAGCCAAAAACATTCAGTACTTC.

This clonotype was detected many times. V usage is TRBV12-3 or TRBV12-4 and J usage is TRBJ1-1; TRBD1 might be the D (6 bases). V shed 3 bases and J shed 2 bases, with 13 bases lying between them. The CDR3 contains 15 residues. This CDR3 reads CASSLSRTANTEAFF. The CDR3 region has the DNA TGTGCCAGCAGTTTGAGTCGGACAGCTAACACTGAAGCTTTCTTT.

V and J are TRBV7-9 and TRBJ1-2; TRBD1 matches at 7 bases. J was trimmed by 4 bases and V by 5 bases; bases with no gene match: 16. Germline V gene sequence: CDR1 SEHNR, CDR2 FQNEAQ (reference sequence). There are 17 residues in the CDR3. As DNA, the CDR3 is TGTGCCAGCAGCAGCTATGGGGGGACAGCAACATTCTATGGCTACACCTTC. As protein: CASSSYGGTATFYGYTF.

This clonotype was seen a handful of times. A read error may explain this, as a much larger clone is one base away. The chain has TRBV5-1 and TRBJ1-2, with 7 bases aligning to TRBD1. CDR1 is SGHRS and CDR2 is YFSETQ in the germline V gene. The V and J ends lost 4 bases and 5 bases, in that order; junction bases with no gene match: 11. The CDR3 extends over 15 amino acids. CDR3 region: CASSESRDSRYGYTF. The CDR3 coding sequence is TGCGCCAGCAGCGAATCCCGGGACAGCCGATATGGCTACACCTTC.

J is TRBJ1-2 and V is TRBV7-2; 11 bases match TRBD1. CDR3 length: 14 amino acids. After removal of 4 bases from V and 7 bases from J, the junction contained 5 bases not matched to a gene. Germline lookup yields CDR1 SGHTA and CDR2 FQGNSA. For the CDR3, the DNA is TGTGCCAGCAGCTACGGGACAGGGGGTGGTGGCTACACCTTC. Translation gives CASSYGTGGGGYTF.

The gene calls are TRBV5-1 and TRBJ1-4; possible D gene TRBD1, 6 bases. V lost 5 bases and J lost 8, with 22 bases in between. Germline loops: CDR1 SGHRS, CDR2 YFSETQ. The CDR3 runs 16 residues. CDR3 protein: CASSPGDSSRGEKLFF. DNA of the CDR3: TGCGCCAGCAGTCCAGGGGATTCGAGTCGCGGGGAAAAACTGTTTTTT.

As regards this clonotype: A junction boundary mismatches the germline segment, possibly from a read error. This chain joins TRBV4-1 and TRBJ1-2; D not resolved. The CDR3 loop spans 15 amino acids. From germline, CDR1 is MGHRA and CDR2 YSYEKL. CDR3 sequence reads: CASSQGPTTNYGNTF. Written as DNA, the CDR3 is TGCGCCAGCAGCCAAGGCCCAACTACTAACTATGGCAACACCTTC.

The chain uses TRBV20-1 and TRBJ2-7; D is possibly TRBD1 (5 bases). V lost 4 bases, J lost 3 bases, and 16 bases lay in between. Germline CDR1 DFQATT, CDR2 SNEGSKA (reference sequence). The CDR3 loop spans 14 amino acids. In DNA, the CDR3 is TGCAGTGCTACAAAGGGGATCGTCAACTACGAGCAGTACTTC. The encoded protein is CSATKGIVNYEQYF.

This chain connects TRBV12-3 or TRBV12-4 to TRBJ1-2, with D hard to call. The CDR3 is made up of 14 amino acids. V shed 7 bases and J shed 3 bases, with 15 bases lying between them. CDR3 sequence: CASISRWGYYGYTF. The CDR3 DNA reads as TGTGCCAGCATCTCCCGGTGGGGATACTATGGCTACACCTTC.

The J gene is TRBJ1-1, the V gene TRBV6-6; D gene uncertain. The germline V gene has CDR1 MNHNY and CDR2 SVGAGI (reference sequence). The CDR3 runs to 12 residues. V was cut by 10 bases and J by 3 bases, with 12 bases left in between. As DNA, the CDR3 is TGTGCCACCCGCAGACCTGACACTGAAGCTTTCTTT. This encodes CATRRPDTEAFF.

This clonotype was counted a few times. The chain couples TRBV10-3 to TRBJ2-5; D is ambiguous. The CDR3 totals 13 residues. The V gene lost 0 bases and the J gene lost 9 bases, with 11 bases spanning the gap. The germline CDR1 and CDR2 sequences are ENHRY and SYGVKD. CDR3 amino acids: CAISESTATAQYF. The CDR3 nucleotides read TGTGCCATCAGTGAGTCAACGGCTACGGCCCAGTACTTC.

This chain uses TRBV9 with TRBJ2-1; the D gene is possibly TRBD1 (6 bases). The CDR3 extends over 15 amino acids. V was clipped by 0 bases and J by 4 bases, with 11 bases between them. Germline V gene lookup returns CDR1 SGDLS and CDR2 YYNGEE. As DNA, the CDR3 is TGTGCCAGCAGCGTAGGGGCAGGGACATACAATGAGCAGTTCTTC. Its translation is CASSVGAGTYNEQFF.

The CDR3 DNA follows: TGTGCCAGCAGTAAGGGGACCGGTGTGTTCACAGATACGCAGTATTTT. Protein: CASSKGTGVFTDTQYF. The genes are TRBV12-3 or TRBV12-4 and TRBJ2-3; D might be TRBD1 or TRBD2, each matching 5 bases. Trimming stripped 5 bases from V and 2 bases from J, with 17 bases between. The CDR3 consists of 16 residues.

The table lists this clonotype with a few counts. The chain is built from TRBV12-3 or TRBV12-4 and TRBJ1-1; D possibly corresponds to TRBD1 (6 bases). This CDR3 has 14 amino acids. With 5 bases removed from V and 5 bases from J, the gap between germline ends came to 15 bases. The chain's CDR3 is CASSAGQQRTEAFF. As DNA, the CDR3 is TGTGCCAGCAGTGCAGGACAGCAGAGGACTGAAGCTTTCTTT.

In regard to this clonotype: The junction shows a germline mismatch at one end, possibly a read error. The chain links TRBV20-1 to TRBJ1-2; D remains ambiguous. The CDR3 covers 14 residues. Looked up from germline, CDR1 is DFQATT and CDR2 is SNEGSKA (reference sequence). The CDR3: CSARDLSFPYGCTF. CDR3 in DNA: TGCAGTGCTAGAGATCTGAGTTTTCCTTATGGCTGCACCTTC.

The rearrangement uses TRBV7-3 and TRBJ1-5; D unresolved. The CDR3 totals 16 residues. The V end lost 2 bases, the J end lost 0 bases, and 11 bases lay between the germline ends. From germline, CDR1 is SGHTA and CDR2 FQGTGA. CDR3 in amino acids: CASSLFPIDSNQPQHF. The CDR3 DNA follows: TGTGCCAGCAGCTTATTTCCCATCGATAGCAATCAGCCCCAGCATTTT.

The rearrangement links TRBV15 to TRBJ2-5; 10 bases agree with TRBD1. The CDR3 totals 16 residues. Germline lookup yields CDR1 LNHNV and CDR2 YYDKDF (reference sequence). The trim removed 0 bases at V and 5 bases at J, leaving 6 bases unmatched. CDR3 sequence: CATSRDRDRGTETQYF. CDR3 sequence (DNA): TGTGCCACCAGCAGAGACCGGGACAGGGGTACGGAGACCCAGTACTTC.

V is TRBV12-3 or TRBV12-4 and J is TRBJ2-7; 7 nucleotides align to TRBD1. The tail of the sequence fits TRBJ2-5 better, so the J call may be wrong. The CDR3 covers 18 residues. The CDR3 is CASSELTGSNNLQETQYF. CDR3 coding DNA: TGTGCCAGCAGTGAACTGACAGGGTCTAATAACCTCCAAGAGACCCAGTACTTC.

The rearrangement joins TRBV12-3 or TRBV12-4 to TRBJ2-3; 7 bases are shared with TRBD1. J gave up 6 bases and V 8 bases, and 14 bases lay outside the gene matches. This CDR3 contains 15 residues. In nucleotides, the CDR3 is TGTGCCAGCGATACAGGGGATTTCGGGGAGGATACGCAGTATTTT. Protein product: CASDTGDFGEDTQYF.

The CDR3 DNA is TGTGCCAGCAGCCGCCAGGTGGAGGACACTGAAGCTTTCTTT. This sequence encodes CASSRQVEDTEAFF. The genes are TRBV12-3 or TRBV12-4 and TRBJ1-1, with D uncertain. The length of the CDR3 is 14 residues. V was cut by 6 bases and J by 3 bases, with 14 bases left in between.

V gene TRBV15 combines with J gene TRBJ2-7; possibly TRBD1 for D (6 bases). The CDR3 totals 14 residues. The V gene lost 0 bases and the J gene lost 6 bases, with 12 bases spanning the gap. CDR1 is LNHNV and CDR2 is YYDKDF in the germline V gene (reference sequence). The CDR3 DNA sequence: TGTGCCACCAGCAGAGAAGCAGGGGTGGGCGAGCAGTACTTC. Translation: CATSREAGVGEQYF.

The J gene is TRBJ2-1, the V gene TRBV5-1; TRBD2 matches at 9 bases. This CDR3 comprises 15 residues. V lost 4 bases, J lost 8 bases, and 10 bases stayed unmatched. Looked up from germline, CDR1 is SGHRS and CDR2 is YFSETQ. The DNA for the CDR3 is TGCGCCAGCAGCCCCGGGACTAGCATTGTAGATGAGCAGTTCTTC. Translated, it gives CASSPGTSIVDEQFF.